This TCR beta chain is drawn from a study of cytomegalovirus exposure and HLA in healthy donors. General observations from the study: Further analysis, carried out later, found HLA-associated TCR beta chains more clonally expanded than equally common other chains. Among TCR sequences, most were rare, though some public TCRs appeared in many donors. Reports showed the classifier diagnosing cytomegalovirus status with high specificity and sensitivity. Altogether, some 160 TCR beta chains were recorded as cytomegalovirus-associated.

PCR involved 60 Vbeta and 13 Jbeta primers. TCRdb's table, derived via immunoSEQ multiplex PCR, lists solely in-frame clones and lacks some. The sample yields some 100,000 clones, roughly four fifths seen once. About this clone itself: Its antigen is still unknown.

Germline V CDR1 and CDR2: GTSNPN, SVGIG (reference sequence). Deletions cut 2 bases from V and 5 bases from J, with 10 bases between. This CDR3 is 13 amino acids long. The specimen sequenced was PBMCs. The TCR comes from a male donor in good health and CMV-seropositive. V is TRBV30 and J is TRBJ1-5; D not resolved. The CDR3 nucleotides read TGTGCCTGGAGTCCACACGGAGATCAGCCCCAGCATTTT. This encodes CAWSPHGDQPQHF.